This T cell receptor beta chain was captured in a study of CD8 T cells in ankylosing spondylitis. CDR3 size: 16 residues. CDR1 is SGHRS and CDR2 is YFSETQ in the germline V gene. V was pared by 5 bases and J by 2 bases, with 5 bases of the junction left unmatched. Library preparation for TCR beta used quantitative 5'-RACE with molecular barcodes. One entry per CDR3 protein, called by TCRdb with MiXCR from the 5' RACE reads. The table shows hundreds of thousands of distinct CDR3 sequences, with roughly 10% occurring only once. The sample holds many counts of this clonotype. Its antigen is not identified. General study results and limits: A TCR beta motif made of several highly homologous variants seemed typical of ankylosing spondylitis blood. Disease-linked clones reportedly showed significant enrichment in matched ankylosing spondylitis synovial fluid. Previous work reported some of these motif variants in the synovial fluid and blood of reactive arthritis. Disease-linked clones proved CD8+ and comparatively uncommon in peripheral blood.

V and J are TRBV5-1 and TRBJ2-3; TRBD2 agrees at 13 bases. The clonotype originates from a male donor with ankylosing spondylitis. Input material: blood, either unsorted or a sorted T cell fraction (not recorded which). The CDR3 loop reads CASSFGLAGDTDTQYF. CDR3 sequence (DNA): TGCGCCAGCAGTTTCGGACTAGCGGGGGACACAGATACGCAGTATTTT.